This entry lists 4 T cell receptor beta chains sequenced from one sample in a study of identical twins. In TCRdb, the 5' RACE reads were re-called with MiXCR into one record per CDR3 protein. In the table there are under 900,000 distinct CDR3 sequences, 10% to 15% of which are singletons. In addition, the sample was reused for a study of yellow fever vaccine responses in identical twins.

Sequencing was performed on PBMCs. These receptors were collected from a woman aged 18-35 years in good health.

This clonotype was seen a handful of times. At one end the junction does not follow the germline gene, possibly because of a read error. The chain has TRBV29-1 and TRBJ2-3; 7 bases align to TRBD2. The CDR3 covers 12 residues. Per germline, CDR1 SQVTM and CDR2 ANQGSEA. CDR3 DNA: TGCAGCGTAGAAGGGAGGGCAGATACGCAGTATTTT. Translating it yields CSVEGRADTQYF.

This clonotype was recorded at least ten times. This chain uses TRBV24-1 with TRBJ2-2; 8 nucleotides line up with TRBD2. The junction had 6 bases not matched to a gene; V was cut back by 3 bases and J by 4 bases. This CDR3 has 16 residues. Germline CDR1 reads KGHDR; CDR2 reads SFDVKD. For the CDR3, the DNA is TGTGCCACCAGTGATGACGGGGGGGCCCGCACCGGGGAGCTGTTTTTT. Its protein product is CATSDDGGARTGELFF.

This clonotype was seen more than once but under ten times. This rearrangement joins TRBV18 to TRBJ1-1, with 7 bases that match TRBD1. The CDR3 covers 17 residues. With V trimmed by 6 bases and J by 6 bases, 19 bases remained unmatched. Germline-derived CDR1 and CDR2 are KGHSH and LQKENI. CDR3 in DNA: TGTGCCAGCTCCGTTAAAACCGGCAGGGGGGCCGTGGCTGAAGCTTTCTTT. This translates into CASSVKTGRGAVAEAFF.

The chain joins TRBV5-8 to TRBJ1-3, with D uncertain. This CDR3 has 15 amino acids. V was clipped by 3 bases and J by 6 bases, with 16 bases between them. Germline CDR1 SGHTS, CDR2 YDEGEE. The DNA for the CDR3 is TGTGCCAGCAGCTACCGTTCGTCGGGTCCAAACACCATATATTTT. Its protein product is CASSYRSSGPNTIYF.